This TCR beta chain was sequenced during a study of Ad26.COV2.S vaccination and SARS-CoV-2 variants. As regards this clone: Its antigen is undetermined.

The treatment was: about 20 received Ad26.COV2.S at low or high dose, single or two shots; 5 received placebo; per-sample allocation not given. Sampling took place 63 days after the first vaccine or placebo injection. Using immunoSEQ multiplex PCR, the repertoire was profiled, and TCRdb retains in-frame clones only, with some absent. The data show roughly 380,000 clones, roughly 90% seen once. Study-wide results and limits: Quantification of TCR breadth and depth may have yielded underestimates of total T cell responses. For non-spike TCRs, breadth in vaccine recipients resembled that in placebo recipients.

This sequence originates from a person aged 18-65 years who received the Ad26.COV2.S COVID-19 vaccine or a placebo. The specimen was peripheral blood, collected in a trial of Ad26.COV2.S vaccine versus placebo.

Here the CDR3 reads CASRTLGTSGFGAQYF. DNA for the CDR3: TGTGCCAGCAGAACCCTTGGGACTAGCGGATTCGGGGCCCAGTACTTC. The chain is built from TRBV27 and TRBJ2-5, with 11 bases lining up with TRBD2. The CDR3 has 16 amino acids. Trimming removed 6 bases from V and 9 bases from J; junction bases left unmatched: 15. Germline CDR1 is MNHEY and CDR2 is SMNVEV (reference sequence).